Given below is one T cell receptor beta chain in context. Which antigen it targets is not known. Base qualities are not provided; no much larger clone lies one nucleotide away. Compared with germline, V lacks 2 bases and J lacks 10 bases; bases without a gene match: 10. Including the terminal cysteine and phenylalanine, the CDR3 comprises 15 residues. The read is trimmed to its CDR3 DNA, 45 bases read in frame from base 1. CDR1 and CDR2, per the germline V gene, are SGHRS and YFSETQ. These data belong to a study of blood T cell repertoires in COVID-19 (dated by TCRdb to 2020 to 2021). For context, the study as a whole: The collaborator samples originated in the United States, Italy and Spain and spanned the acute and convalescent phases of COVID-19. The repertoires were released in a freely available public database meant as a resource for research on the immune response to SARS-CoV-2. Where HLA class I and class II types were available, the types were taken from metadata supplied by the sample provider, not from assay-based typing. Samples came from the ongoing ImmuneRACE study (first 160 participants) plus 1,254 subjects from 6 global collaborators. Deeply sampled blood TCRbeta repertoires from subjects exposed to, actively infected with, or recovered from COVID-19 were included in the dataset. Nearly every sample came with metadata listing a de-identified subject ID, COVID-19 status, age in years and sex. The material from the prospective study consisted of cDNA or gDNA derived from T cells, B-cell-depleted T cells, or PBMCs.

TCRbeta CDR3 regions were amplified from genomic DNA using the immunoSEQ Assay, a bias-controlled multiplex PCR. As for the original processing: Within the assay, amplification of reference gene primers was used to estimate how many nucleated cells each sample contained. To quantify the absolute abundance of each unique TCRbeta CDR3 rearrangement, sequence reads were collapsed and filtered. For each sample, productive Simpson clonality was calculated as the square root of Simpson's diversity index over productive rearrangements. Here the immuneACCESS table is served through TCRdb, limited to in-frame sequences with V and J called. Missing clones are a known gap in these copies; in checked studies unresolved V genes cover under half, and the rest lacks a known reason. The V and J calls and the clone size are those of that table, but D and trimming were determined from the DNA. This sample comprises almost 400,000 clones, nearly 90% of them detected only once. Of the sample, less than 2% is held by the ten largest clones.

Participants in the prospective study were aged roughly 18 to 89 years, lived in over 20 United States geographic areas, and enrolled through a virtual design. To assign participants to cohorts, the prospective study relied on clinical history that participants themselves reported in a screening survey and a study questionnaire. For ImmuneRACE Cohort 3, a participant was defined as recovered based on two consecutive negative NP/OP PCR tests, clearance by a healthcare professional, or resolution of symptoms. Each participant in the prospective study had whole blood, serum and a nasopharyngeal or oropharyngeal swab collected by mobile phlebotomists. Prospective study participants could optionally give additional blood draws and questionnaires over a roughly two-month period. Before DNA extraction, blood samples from the prospective study were shipped at room temperature or frozen. General study outcomes and caveats: The amount of clinical and demographic metadata varied by source and participant and was provided uncurated.

Sequencing was carried out using PBMCs or T cells enriched from blood (not recorded which). The sequence came from a woman in her thirties who had recovered from COVID-19. This receptor chain uses TRBV5-1 and TRBJ2-1, and 9 bases in between align with TRBD1. The CDR3 region has the sequence CASSFGTGYWFEQFF. The DNA reads TGCGCCAGCAGCTTTGGGACAGGGTATTGGTTCGAGCAGTTCTTC.